This T cell receptor beta chain derives from a study of shared clonotypes between healthy human individuals. Each sorted subset replicate got 200 ng genomic DNA, 25,000 to 35,000 genomes. Source study methods: Sequence data from immunoSEQ were junction-only and lacked quality scores; consequently, filtering differed. Repertoires were generated with immunoSEQ multiplex PCR, while TCRdb's copy carries only in-frame clones and drops some. V and J calls and clone size come straight from that table; D and trimming were deduced from the DNA. The sample includes a few million clones, 80% to 95% of them seen just once. In germline, CDR1 is SGHDT, CDR2 YYEEEE. This CDR3 is 15 amino acids long. Trimming removed 2 bases at V and 8 bases at J, with 17 bases between. This clone was recorded once. Naive CD8 cells comprised CD45RO-negative, CCR7-positively selected cells, excluding terminally differentiated effector memory CD45RA+ cells. The healthy adult donors were HIV-negative and reported no recent acute infections or vaccinations.

This chain uses TRBV5-6 with TRBJ2-1, with a tentative D call TRBD2 (6 bases). The origin of this receptor is a man between 18 and 35 years old in good health. Some clones in this sample may be carry-over from other donors' samples. Sequenced sample: naive CD8+ T cells from PBMCs. CDR3 sequence: CASSLREKMGDEQFF. Here the CDR3 DNA reads TGTGCCAGCAGCTTACGGGAGAAGATGGGCGATGAGCAGTTCTTC.